This T cell receptor (beta chain) was obtained from a study of T cells in localized non-small cell lung cancer. Study-wide results and caveats: Elevated circulating T cell density in blood was associated with longer overall survival. Peak T cell clonality was found in uninvolved adjacent lung, exceeding tumor.

The data were produced by immunoSEQ multiplex PCR, yet TCRdb's version contains in-frame clones alone and is incomplete. Of tens of thousands of clones in the sample, 70% to 90% were seen once. Remarks on this clone: Antigen: not known.

Trimming removed 9 bases from V and 7 bases from J; junction bases left unmatched: 11. CDR3 length: 14 residues. Germline V gene data show CDR1 as LNHDA and CDR2 as SQIVND (reference sequence). The sequence came from a man aged 40-75 years with stage I squamous cell lung carcinoma. The chain uses TRBV19 and TRBJ1-5; 8 positions agree with TRBD1. The sequencing here drew on peripheral blood, taken before any cancer treatment. CDR3 nucleotides: TGTGCCAGCTCTAGCACAGGGGGACAGCAGCCCCAGCATTTT. It yields the protein CASSSTGGQQPQHF.